By sample fraction, the clone carrying this TCR beta chain is medium-sized. What it recognizes is unknown. Trimming took off 5 bases at V and 3 bases at J, with 14 bases between the two ends. The length of the CDR3 is 14 residues. Germline loops: CDR1 MNHEY, CDR2 SMNVEV (reference sequence). The data belong to a study of immune heterogeneity within non-small cell lung tumors. TCR beta CDR3 was amplified by multiplex PCR, first round around 10 cycles, 32 V and 13 J primers. Each CDR3 protein gets one entry after TCRdb re-called the multiplex PCR reads with MiXCR. Of thousands of distinct CDR3 sequences in the sample, around 29% were seen once. Study-level points and caveats: Identical dominant CDR3 beta clonotypes recurred across tumor sites within a patient, alongside site-unique high-frequency clones. Individual patients' high-frequency T-cell receptor beta clonotypes were largely distinct from one another.

Samples each supplied 450 to 700 ng of bulk tumor genomic DNA as template. Multiple biopsies spaced far apart were taken from each primary tumor during surgery. Samples came from untreated patients having curative surgery for newly diagnosed non-small cell lung cancer. The genes are TRBV27 and TRBJ2-7; possible D gene TRBD2, 5 bases. The specimen was lung tumor tissue. This sequence originates from a man aged 55 to 70 with non-small cell lung cancer. The CDR3 spells CASSPPERSYEQYF. As DNA, the CDR3 is TGTGCCAGCAGTCCCCCTGAGCGGAGCTACGAGCAGTACTTC.